The clone carrying this T cell receptor (beta chain) occurred once. The sample originates from a study of shared clonotypes between healthy human individuals. TCRdb's copy holds only in-frame clones and misses some; the assay was immunoSEQ multiplex PCR. Of 2 million to 3 million clones in the sample, more than 85% are singletons; the top ten hold approximately 0.35%. V shed 0 bases, J shed 5 bases, and the junction held 6 bases outside the gene matches. The germline CDR1 and CDR2 sequences are SGHRS and YFSETQ. The CDR3 consists of 16 residues. The receptor was derived from a man aged 18-30 years in good health. Some clones in this sample may be carry-over from other donors' samples. This rearrangement joins TRBV5-1 to TRBJ2-5; TRBD1 agrees at 11 bases. The sequenced material came from naive CD4+ T cells from PBMCs. Subset reported: CD45RA+ positively selected. Here the CDR3 DNA reads TGCGCCAGCAGCTTGGTTGGGACAGGGGGTTGGGAGACCCAGTACTTC. This encodes CASSLVGTGGWETQYF.